A single sample gave rise to the 13 T cell receptor beta chains below, sequenced in a study of T cells in Graves' hyperthyroidism and ophthalmopathy. There were TCR beta CDR3 regions amplified from RNA transcripts. During a first-round RT-PCR of the TCR CDR3, the HTBI primer set was used. TCRdb reprocessed the multiplex PCR reads via MiXCR and lists one record per CDR3 protein. The data contain about 480,000 distinct CDR3 sequences, approximately 15% of them seen just once; the ten biggest clones take up 15% to 20%. Material: blood. The source of these receptors is a woman under 30 with Graves' hyperthyroidism.

This clonotype was found a few times. V usage is TRBV20-1 and J usage is TRBJ2-2, with 13 bases lining up with TRBD2. J gave up 7 bases and V 1 base, and 18 bases lay outside the gene matches. The CDR3 is 20 residues long. The germline gives CDR1 DFQATT, CDR2 SNEGSKA (reference sequence). In nucleotides, the CDR3 is TGCAGTGCTAGAGGCCGGTGGGGAGGGACTAGCGGGACTCGTGACGGGGAGCTGTTTTTT. Protein sequence: CSARGRWGGTSGTRDGELFF.

A few counts support this clonotype. The chain has TRBV19 and TRBJ2-6; D is undetermined. V was cut by 3 bases and J by 4 bases, with 7 bases left in between. CDR3 size: 14 residues. The germline CDR1 and CDR2 sequences are LNHDA and SQIVND (reference sequence). The CDR3 DNA is TGTGCCAGTAGTATCGGGTACGGGGCCAACGTCCTGACTTTC. Its translation is CASSIGYGANVLTF.

Details on this clonotype: Given a much more abundant clone one base away, this may be a read error. The rearrangement links TRBV7-9 to TRBJ1-1, with unresolved D. The CDR3 is 13 residues long. Germline V gene data show CDR1 as SEHNR and CDR2 as FQNEAQ (reference sequence). The CDR3 coding sequence is TGTACCAGCAGCTTAGAATGGGCAGAAGAAGCTTTCTTT. It translates to CTSSLEWAEEAFF.

This clonotype was seen ten or more times. The rearrangement uses TRBV3-1 and TRBJ2-3; TRBD1 agrees at 8 bases. The CDR3 is 15 amino acids. CDR1 is LGHDT, CDR2 YNNKEL, per germline (reference sequence). Trimming took 4 bases from V and 5 from J; bases not matched to a gene: 8. As DNA, the CDR3 is TGTGCCAGCAGCCCCAGGGGGCCCAGGGAAGATACGCAGTATTTT. Protein product: CASSPRGPREDTQYF.

This clonotype was found a few times. This sequence joins TRBV4-1 and TRBJ2-3; 9 nucleotides match TRBD2. Germline V CDR1 and CDR2: MGHRA, YSYEKL. This CDR3 comprises 16 residues. V dropped 3 bases and J dropped 4; count of bases not matched to a gene: 8. The CDR3: CASSHGSGSQADTQYF. The CDR3 region has the DNA TGCGCCAGCAGCCACGGTAGCGGGAGCCAAGCAGATACGCAGTATTTT.

This chain uses TRBV20-1 with TRBJ1-5; TRBD1 is a possible D gene (6 bases). Germline CDR1 DFQATT, CDR2 SNEGSKA (reference sequence). The CDR3 runs to 14 residues. V lost 5 bases to trimming and J lost 3 bases, with 14 bases between them. CDR3 coding DNA: TGCAGTGCTCTAGCCTGGGACACCAATCAGCCCCAGCATTTT. Translation: CSALAWDTNQPQHF.

This clonotype was detected many times. The CDR3 protein is CASNTEPSYIQYF. CDR3 DNA sequence: TGTGCCAGCAACACAGAGCCTTCGTACATTCAGTACTTC. The chain carries TRBV12-3 or TRBV12-4 and TRBJ2-4; D is unresolved. CDR3 length: 13 amino acids. The V and J ends lost 7 bases and 8 bases respectively, with 15 bases between them.

This clonotype was recorded at least ten times. J is TRBJ2-7 and V is TRBV5-1; TRBD1 matches at 9 bases. V shed 6 bases and J 2 bases; nucleotides not matched to a gene: 6. Germline loops: CDR1 SGHRS, CDR2 YFSETQ. This CDR3 contains 14 residues. CDR3 in amino acids: CASTPRQGAYEQYF. The CDR3, as DNA: TGCGCCAGCACCCCACGACAGGGGGCCTACGAGCAGTACTTC.

Many counts were recorded for this clonotype. The V and J genes are TRBV6-2 or TRBV6-3 and TRBJ1-2; D is perhaps TRBD1 (5 bases). This CDR3 has 15 residues. The germline V and J ends were trimmed by 5 bases and 2 bases, with 15 bases remaining between them. Germline CDR1 reads MNHEY; CDR2 reads SVGEGT. This chain's CDR3 is CASSTGGDRNYGYTF. The CDR3 bases are TGTGCCAGCAGTACCGGGGGAGATAGGAACTATGGCTACACCTTC.

This clonotype was detected ten times or more. The V and J genes are TRBV6-1 and TRBJ1-5; the D is unclear. The CDR3 consists of 16 residues. The V and J ends lost 3 bases and 0 bases respectively, with 12 bases between them. CDR1 and CDR2 from the germline V gene are MNHNS and SASEGT. CDR3 DNA: TGTGCCAGCAGTGAGATCTCACCGATTAGCAATCAGCCCCAGCATTTT. Amino acid sequence: CASSEISPISNQPQHF.

In its sample, this clonotype was seen many times. The chain joins TRBV12-3 or TRBV12-4 to TRBJ2-5; the D is unclear. The CDR3 covers 14 residues. Trimming stripped 3 bases from V and 0 bases from J, with 8 bases between. The CDR3 here is CASSFDGYQETQYF. The CDR3 DNA sequence: TGTGCCAGCAGTTTTGATGGGTACCAAGAGACCCAGTACTTC.

The gene calls are TRBV7-8 and TRBJ2-5; possibly TRBD2 for D (5 bases). The CDR3 spans 15 residues. The V end lost 1 base, the J end lost 3 bases, and 12 bases lay between the germline ends. Germline CDR1 reads SGHVS; CDR2 reads FQNEAQ. The CDR3 loop is CASSLVAGLKETQYF. Written as DNA, the CDR3 is TGTGCCAGCAGCTTAGTAGCAGGACTGAAAGAGACCCAGTACTTC.

This clonotype has a count of ten or more. V gene TRBV6-1 combines with J gene TRBJ1-2; TRBD1 is a possible D gene (5 bases). Germline V lookup: CDR1 MNHNS, CDR2 SASEGT. The V and J ends lost 3 bases and 5 bases respectively, with 10 bases between them. The CDR3 contains 13 residues. The CDR3: CASSDAGTYGYTF. The CDR3, as DNA: TGTGCCAGCAGTGACGCCGGGACTTATGGCTACACCTTC.